This record looks at one T cell receptor (beta chain) sequence and its context. There is no known antigen for this receptor. Base qualities are not recorded, but no much larger clone differs from it by a single base. The entry originates in a study of T cells after posttransplantation cyclophosphamide (TCRdb year 2016). Background on the whole study: Using TRB sequencing, the study followed how the T cell repertoire rebuilt after myeloablative bone marrow transplantation with posttransplantation cyclophosphamide given as GVHD prophylaxis. Samples from 30 to 35 PTCy-treated patients, along with samples from some 15 of their related bone marrow donors, underwent antigen receptor sequencing. TRB sequencing was performed on blood from all 34 PTCy patients with 1-year posttransplant specimens. TRB sequencing was also done on up to about 3 additional blood samples from 2 to 5.2 years after transplant in 3 patients, and on pretransplant blood from several patients. Because TRA and TRB clonality correlated tightly in roughly 10 samples, the subsequent TCR analyses were limited to TRB only. Public TRB sequences were checked against a database of over 3,600 sequences associated with responses to pathogens, tumor antigens, self-antigens and alloantigens. Broad study findings and their caveats: Donor-recipient similarity was low at 1-2 months but rose over the first year, and later blood repertoires were often dominated by donor CD8+ memory clones. The TRB repertoires of T cells infiltrating skin or the GI tract showed only limited overlap with the TRB repertoires found in blood. Across approximately 45 patients, TRB clonality was highly associated with recipient CMV seropositivity and CMV reactivation, and diversity in PTCy patients was similar to diversity in CNI/methotrexate controls.

Related bone marrow donors provided peripheral blood samples on the day of marrow donation. Peripheral blood and bone marrow mononuclear cells were isolated by Ficoll-Hypaque density centrifugation and were cryopreserved. Genomic DNA was the input for TRB sequencing, which was run either with the immunoSEQ assay at survey resolution or with the hsTCRB kit. The original methods were these. The immunoSEQ software handled initial read processing, and the LymphoSeq R package was used for repertoire analyses. Clonality was calculated as 1 minus normalized Shannon entropy, and the Gini coefficient was also calculated for each TRB dataset. Phenotypes of unsorted samples were inferred by mapping TRB sequences from sorted subsets of the recipient or donor onto the same recipient's unsorted samples. Here the immuneACCESS table is served through TCRdb, limited to in-frame sequences with V and J called. Missing clones are a known gap in these copies; in checked studies unresolved V genes cover under half, and the rest lacks a known reason. V and J calls plus clone size are reproduced from that table; the DNA served to infer D and trimming. Recorded for this sample are around 66,000 clones; 93% of them occurred a single time. The leading ten clones occupy 2.5% to 3% of the sample.

CDR1 MDHEN and CDR2 SYDVKM are derived from the germline V gene. Trimming accounts for 6 bases at V and 7 bases at J, while the number of junction bases matched to no gene is 7. Inclusive of the bounding cysteine and phenylalanine, the CDR3 is 15 residues long. Only the CDR3 region is kept as DNA, spanning 45 bases read in frame from base 1. The receptor was derived from a woman aged 30 to 39 in good health and a related stem cell transplant donor. Sequences were obtained from PBMCs. The chain employs TRBV28 and TRBJ2-1, with 12 central nucleotides matching TRBD2. The DNA reads TGTGCCAGCAGCCTAGCGGGGGGGCCGGTGAATGAGCAGTTCTTC. Translation gives CASSLAGGPVNEQFF.